The rows below give T cell receptor delta chains drawn from one sample of a study of delta chains in infants with herpesvirus infections. TCRdb re-processed the RT-PCR reads via CATT. The sample holds about 1,500 delta-chain clones, more than 25% seen once. This material consisted of peripheral blood, taken at time point 1 of longitudinal follow-up. The source of these receptors is a human donor who was a Ugandan infant, either HIV-exposed or HIV-unexposed (not recorded which). Both conserved end residues are part of each CDR3. The order of the fields is clone size, D gene, CDR3 length, V gene, J gene, CDR3 DNA, CDR3 protein. D genes are given only for firm matches. Expanded clones are given a class, and other clones once, few, many or no size at all.

clone size: large; D gene: TRDD3; CDR3 length: 23; V gene: TRDV1; J gene: TRDJ1; CDR3 DNA: TGTGCTCTTGGGGAACTAAAAGGCCTTCCTGTAACTGGGGGATATGCTGATACCGATAAACTCATCTTT; CDR3 protein: CALGELKGLPVTGGYADTDKLIF
clone size: .; D gene: TRDD3; CDR3 length: 23; V gene: TRDV1; J gene: TRDJ1; CDR3 DNA: TGTGCTCTTGGGGCACGAACGGCTTCCCAATTGTACTGGGGGATACGCGAGGGCGATAAACTCATCTTT; CDR3 protein: CALGARTASQLYWGIREGDKLIF
clone size: few; D gene: TRDD3; CDR3 length: 18; V gene: TRDV1; J gene: TRDJ1; CDR3 DNA: TGTGCTCTTGGGGAACGCCTAAGGTGGGGGATACGCGGGGATAAACTCATCTTT; CDR3 protein: CALGERLRWGIRGDKLIF
clone size: .; D gene: TRDD3; CDR3 length: 17; V gene: TRDV1; J gene: TRDJ1; CDR3 DNA: TGTGCTCTTGGTCCCCCGTACTGGGGGATACACACCGATAAACTCATCTTT; CDR3 protein: CALGPPYWGIHTDKLIF
clone size: few; D gene: .; CDR3 length: 14; V gene: TRDV1; J gene: TRDJ1; CDR3 DNA: TGTGCTCTTGGGGGAAGTTATGGGATCGGGAAACTCATCTTT; CDR3 protein: CALGGSYGIGKLIF
clone size: large; D gene: TRDD3; CDR3 length: 20; V gene: TRDV3; J gene: TRDJ1; CDR3 DNA: TGTGCCTGCTCGGCCTTCCCGATGTACTGGGGGTTCCCGGGCGCCGATAAACTCATCTTT; CDR3 protein: CACSAFPMYWGFPGADKLIF
clone size: medium-sized; D gene: TRDD3; CDR3 length: 17; V gene: TRDV1; J gene: TRDJ1; CDR3 DNA: TGTGCTCTTGGGGAACTGATCTTGCTGGGGGATACCGATAAACTCATCTTT; CDR3 protein: CALGELILLGDTDKLIF
clone size: .; D gene: TRDD3; CDR3 length: 23; V gene: TRDV1; J gene: TRDJ2; CDR3 DNA: TGTGCTCTTGGGGAACCCCAATGGCCCTTCTGGGGGATCCGGTTGGAGGAGACAGCACAACTCTTCTTT; CDR3 protein: CALGEPQWPFWGIRLEETAQLFF
clone size: .; D gene: TRDD3; CDR3 length: 19; V gene: TRDV1; J gene: TRDJ1; CDR3 DNA: TGTGCTCTTGGGGAATTAGGCGTATACTGGGGGTTCGGGGCCGATAAACTCATCTTT; CDR3 protein: CALGELGVYWGFGADKLIF
clone size: large; D gene: .; CDR3 length: 20; V gene: TRDV2; J gene: TRDJ2; CDR3 DNA: TGTGCCTGTGACCGGCTTCCTACCGGGGATACGCGGTTGAAGACAGCACAACTCTTCTTT; CDR3 protein: CACDRLPTGDTRLKTAQLFF
clone size: .; D gene: TRDD3; CDR3 length: 17; V gene: TRDV1; J gene: TRDJ1; CDR3 DNA: TGTGCTCTTGGGGAGACGGACTGGGGGATACAGGTCGATAAACTCATCTTT; CDR3 protein: CALGETDWGIQVDKLIF
clone size: hyperexpanded; D gene: TRDD3; CDR3 length: 14; V gene: TRDV2; J gene: TRDJ2; CDR3 DNA: TGTGCCTGTGACATACTGGGGGATACAGCACAACTCTTCTTT; CDR3 protein: CACDILGDTAQLFF
clone size: .; D gene: TRDD3; CDR3 length: 25; V gene: TRDV1; J gene: TRDJ1; CDR3 DNA: TGTGCTCTTGGGGAACTCTGGCCTTCCTACGACTCTTTTACTGGGGGATACGCGTATCGGAATAAACTCATCTTT; CDR3 protein: CALGELWPSYDSFTGGYAYRNKLIF
clone size: medium-sized; D gene: TRDD2; CDR3 length: 21; V gene: TRDV1; J gene: TRDJ1; CDR3 DNA: TGTGCTCTTGGGGAAATGGGACCTCCTTCCTACTGCGGGGGAACCACCGATAAACTCATCTTT; CDR3 protein: CALGEMGPPSYCGGTTDKLIF
clone size: few; D gene: TRDD3; CDR3 length: 17; V gene: TRDV1; J gene: TRDJ1; CDR3 DNA: TGTGCTCTTGGGGAACTTGGGGGGGATCGGGTCGGCGATAAACTCATCTTT; CDR3 protein: CALGELGGDRVGDKLIF
clone size: large; D gene: TRDD3; CDR3 length: 16; V gene: TRDV2; J gene: TRDJ2; CDR3 DNA: TGTGCCTGTGACACCTTACTGGGGGACCCGACAGCACAACTCTTCTTT; CDR3 protein: CACDTLLGDPTAQLFF
clone size: .; D gene: TRDD3; CDR3 length: 18; V gene: TRDV1; J gene: TRDJ4; CDR3 DNA: TGTGCTCTTGGGGAACTAGTTCCTACTGGGGGATACGCCAGACACCTGATCTTT; CDR3 protein: CALGELVPTGGYARHLIF
clone size: large; D gene: .; CDR3 length: 18; V gene: TRDV1; J gene: TRDJ1; CDR3 DNA: TGTGCTCTTGGGGAACTAGTCCTGAGGCGGGGGACTACCGATAAACTCATCTTT; CDR3 protein: CALGELVLRRGTTDKLIF
clone size: .; D gene: TRDD3; CDR3 length: 22; V gene: TRDV1; J gene: TRDJ1; CDR3 DNA: TGTGCTCTTGGGGAACTAGTTTTCTACCCTGTTACTGGGGGATACGCAGGGAGCAAACTCATCTTT; CDR3 protein: CALGELVFYPVTGGYAGSKLIF
clone size: large; D gene: .; CDR3 length: 16; V gene: TRAV23/DV6; J gene: TRDJ1; CDR3 DNA: TGTGCTGTGAGCCAACTAGGGAGGGATAATAACGATAAACTCATCTTT; CDR3 protein: CAVSQLGRDNNDKLIF
clone size: .; D gene: .; CDR3 length: 17; V gene: TRDV1; J gene: TRDJ1; CDR3 DNA: TGTGCTCTTGGTACCCCCATTTTCCTTCCGTACACCGATAAACTCATCTTT; CDR3 protein: CALGTPIFLPYTDKLIF
clone size: .; D gene: .; CDR3 length: 20; V gene: TRDV1; J gene: TRDJ1; CDR3 DNA: TGTGCTCTTGGGGACATCCTTCCTACGGGCTGGGGGACTCGATACGATAAACTCATCTTT; CDR3 protein: CALGDILPTGWGTRYDKLIF
clone size: few; D gene: TRDD3; CDR3 length: 17; V gene: TRDV2; J gene: TRDJ3; CDR3 DNA: TGTGCCTGTGACTACTGGGGGAGCTCCTGGGACACCCGACAGATGTTTTTC; CDR3 protein: CACDYWGSSWDTRQMFF
clone size: .; D gene: TRDD3; CDR3 length: 14; V gene: TRAV38-2/DV8; J gene: TRDJ2; CDR3 DNA: TGTGCTTATAGGAGCGGGGGATACACAGCACAACTCTTCTTT; CDR3 protein: CAYRSGGYTAQLFF
clone size: few; D gene: .; CDR3 length: 21; V gene: TRAV29/DV5; J gene: TRDJ1; CDR3 DNA: TGTGCAGCAAGCGCACCCTTCCCCTATTTCCTCTGGGGCCATGGCACCGATAAACTCATCTTT; CDR3 protein: CAASAPFPYFLWGHGTDKLIF
clone size: .; D gene: TRDD3; CDR3 length: 21; V gene: TRDV1; J gene: TRDJ1; CDR3 DNA: TGTGCTCTTGGGGCCTATTACCGTCTGACCTACTGGGGTCTACGCGCCGATAAACTCATCTTT; CDR3 protein: CALGAYYRLTYWGLRADKLIF
clone size: medium-sized; D gene: TRDD3; CDR3 length: 22; V gene: TRDV1; J gene: TRDJ1; CDR3 DNA: TGTGCTCTTGGGGAACAAGCTCTACCCGAGTACTGGGGGATACGCAACACCGATAAACTCATCTTT; CDR3 protein: CALGEQALPEYWGIRNTDKLIF
clone size: medium-sized; D gene: TRDD3; CDR3 length: 18; V gene: TRDV1; J gene: TRDJ1; CDR3 DNA: TGTGCTCTTGGGGAAGCAAGTACCTGGGGGCTAAGCACCGATAAACTCATCTTT; CDR3 protein: CALGEASTWGLSTDKLIF
clone size: few; D gene: .; CDR3 length: 21; V gene: TRDV1; J gene: TRDJ2; CDR3 DNA: TGTGCTCTTGGGGAACTCCCACAACTCCGTGTGGGGGGGACTTTGACAGCACAACTCTTCTTT; CDR3 protein: CALGELPQLRVGGTLTAQLFF
clone size: once; D gene: .; CDR3 length: 20; V gene: TRDV1; J gene: TRDJ1; CDR3 DNA: TGTGCTCTTGGGGAACTTGGCTTCCTACCTGGCTGGGGGAAGTCCGATAAACTCATCTTT; CDR3 protein: CALGELGFLPGWGKSDKLIF
clone size: few; D gene: .; CDR3 length: 15; V gene: TRDV2; J gene: TRDJ1; CDR3 DNA: TGTGCCTGTGACACCGATTCCCCCCCGACCGATAAACTCATCTTT; CDR3 protein: CACDTDSPPTDKLIF
clone size: few; D gene: .; CDR3 length: 15; V gene: TRDV1; J gene: TRDJ1; CDR3 DNA: TGTGCTCTTGGGGAAGCGACCCAATGGAGTTGCAAACTCATCTTT; CDR3 protein: CALGEATQWSCKLIF
clone size: large; D gene: TRDD3; CDR3 length: 16; V gene: TRDV1; J gene: TRDJ1; CDR3 DNA: TGTGCTCTTGGGGAAATCTGCTACTGGGGGATGGATAAACTCATCTTT; CDR3 protein: CALGEICYWGMDKLIF
clone size: .; D gene: .; CDR3 length: 21; V gene: TRDV1; J gene: TRDJ1; CDR3 DNA: TGTGCTCTTGGGGAAAGATACTCCGTCGGAGGGGGAAGGGAGAACACCGATAAACTCATCTTT; CDR3 protein: CALGERYSVGGGRENTDKLIF
clone size: few; D gene: .; CDR3 length: 20; V gene: TRDV1; J gene: TRDJ1; CDR3 DNA: TGTGCTCTTGGGTTTCGCCTTCCCCCACTGAAGAAGCTGGGGGCCTATAGTCTCATCTTT; CDR3 protein: CALGFRLPPLKKLGAYSLIF
clone size: large; D gene: .; CDR3 length: 21; V gene: TRDV1; J gene: TRDJ1; CDR3 DNA: TGTGCTCTTGGGGAAACTTCCTACGTCAGGGTACTGGGGGCCTTCACCGATAAACTCATCTTT; CDR3 protein: CALGETSYVRVLGAFTDKLIF
clone size: .; D gene: TRDD3; CDR3 length: 18; V gene: TRDV2; J gene: TRDJ3; CDR3 DNA: TGTGCCTGTGACACCGTGGGGGAAAGCTCCTGGGACACCCGACAGATGTTTTTC; CDR3 protein: CACDTVGESSWDTRQMFF
clone size: .; D gene: .; CDR3 length: 14; V gene: TRAV29/DV5; J gene: TRDJ2; CDR3 DNA: TGTGCAGCAAGCGCGGGGGAAGGGGCAGCACAACTCTTCTTT; CDR3 protein: CAASAGEGAAQLFF
clone size: large; D gene: TRDD3; CDR3 length: 18; V gene: TRDV1; J gene: TRDJ1; CDR3 DNA: TGTGCTCTTGGGGATTTCCTACCCTTTATACTGGGGGATACCAAACTCATCTTT; CDR3 protein: CALGDFLPFILGDTKLIF
clone size: .; D gene: TRDD3; CDR3 length: 19; V gene: TRDV1; J gene: TRDJ1; CDR3 DNA: TGTGCTCTTGGGGAACCCTCCCCCGGGTGGGGGATGTACACCGATAAACTCATCTTT; CDR3 protein: CALGEPSPGWGMYTDKLIF
clone size: .; D gene: TRDD3; CDR3 length: 22; V gene: TRDV1; J gene: TRDJ3; CDR3 DNA: TGTGCTCTTGGGGAAGGGCTACAGGGGATACGAGTTCGCTCCTGGGACACCCGACAGATGTTTTTC; CDR3 protein: CALGEGLQGIRVRSWDTRQMFF
clone size: medium-sized; D gene: .; CDR3 length: 14; V gene: TRDV2; J gene: TRDJ1; CDR3 DNA: TGTGCCTGTGACGCCCCACTATCGGAGAGTAAACTCATCTTT; CDR3 protein: CACDAPLSESKLIF
clone size: .; D gene: TRDD2; CDR3 length: 22; V gene: TRDV1; J gene: TRDJ1; CDR3 DNA: TGTGCTCTTGGGGACGTTCCTACACGGGAGGGGGGCCTACTATTTTACACCGATAAACTCATCTTT; CDR3 protein: CALGDVPTREGGLLFYTDKLIF
clone size: .; D gene: TRDD3; CDR3 length: 18; V gene: TRDV1; J gene: TRDJ1; CDR3 DNA: TGTGCTCTTGGGGAACGGCCCAACTGGGGGTTCTACACCGATAAACTCATCTTT; CDR3 protein: CALGERPNWGFYTDKLIF
clone size: medium-sized; D gene: TRDD3; CDR3 length: 15; V gene: TRDV2; J gene: TRDJ2; CDR3 DNA: TGTGCCTGTGACTCAGTACTGGGGGATACAGCACAACTCTTCTTT; CDR3 protein: CACDSVLGDTAQLFF
clone size: .; D gene: TRDD3; CDR3 length: 17; V gene: TRDV1; J gene: TRDJ1; CDR3 DNA: TGTGCTCTTGGAGATGTTTGGGGGATATGGGTGGGCGATAAACTCATCTTT; CDR3 protein: CALGDVWGIWVGDKLIF
clone size: medium-sized; D gene: TRDD3; CDR3 length: 22; V gene: TRDV2; J gene: TRDJ3; CDR3 DNA: TGTGCCTGTGACACCGTCCTTAGTACTGGGGGAGGCGCAGCCTGGGACACCCGACAGATGTTTTTC; CDR3 protein: CACDTVLSTGGGAAWDTRQMFF
clone size: medium-sized; D gene: TRDD2; CDR3 length: 19; V gene: TRDV1; J gene: TRDJ1; CDR3 DNA: TGTGCTCTTGGGGCCACTGACTTCCTATCATATTTGTACACCGATAAACTCATCTTT; CDR3 protein: CALGATDFLSYLYTDKLIF
clone size: .; D gene: .; CDR3 length: 21; V gene: TRDV1; J gene: TRDJ1; CDR3 DNA: TGTGCTCTTGGGGAACTGGATTCTAACGCTGGGGTCGCGACCTACACCGATAAACTCATCTTT; CDR3 protein: CALGELDSNAGVATYTDKLIF
clone size: .; D gene: TRDD2; CDR3 length: 22; V gene: TRAV38-2/DV8; J gene: TRDJ1; CDR3 DNA: TGTGCTTATAGGAGGACCTCTTCCTACGTCTACTGGGCCACTGCAAGCCGCGATAAACTCATCTTT; CDR3 protein: CAYRRTSSYVYWATASRDKLIF
clone size: .; D gene: .; CDR3 length: 18; V gene: TRDV2; J gene: TRDJ3; CDR3 DNA: TGTGCCTGTGACACCGTACTGGAGGACTCCTGGGACACCCGACAGATGTTTTTC; CDR3 protein: CACDTVLEDSWDTRQMFF
clone size: .; D gene: TRDD2; CDR3 length: 19; V gene: TRAV36/DV7; J gene: TRDJ1; CDR3 DNA: TGTGCTGTGCAGGCGGCGCCTTCCTACTACGCGTACTACACCGATAAACTCATCTTT; CDR3 protein: CAVQAAPSYYAYYTDKLIF
clone size: large; D gene: TRDD3; CDR3 length: 21; V gene: TRDV1; J gene: TRDJ4; CDR3 DNA: TGTGCTCTTGGGGAACTAGAGGGTATCCTTTCCCGGGGGATACGCGCCAGACCCCTGATCTTT; CDR3 protein: CALGELEGILSRGIRARPLIF
clone size: few; D gene: .; CDR3 length: 13; V gene: TRDV3; J gene: TRDJ1; CDR3 DNA: TGTGCCTTCCCGACTGCCGCCACAGAGAAACTCATCTTT; CDR3 protein: CAFPTAATEKLIF
clone size: .; D gene: TRDD3; CDR3 length: 15; V gene: TRDV1; J gene: TRDJ2; CDR3 DNA: TGTGCTCTTGGGGAACTTCCCTGGGGGATACATAAACTCTTCTTT; CDR3 protein: CALGELPWGIHKLFF
clone size: few; D gene: TRDD3; CDR3 length: 20; V gene: TRDV1; J gene: TRDJ1; CDR3 DNA: TGTGCTCTTGGGGAACTAAGGCTGGGGGGGATAAGGTCGTACACCGATAAACTCATCTTT; CDR3 protein: CALGELRLGGIRSYTDKLIF
clone size: medium-sized; D gene: TRDD3; CDR3 length: 22; V gene: TRDV1; J gene: TRDJ1; CDR3 DNA: TGTGCTCTTGGGACCCTCCAACGCTTCCTTGTGGGGATACGCGACAAATCCGATAAACTCATCTTT; CDR3 protein: CALGTLQRFLVGIRDKSDKLIF
clone size: few; D gene: TRDD3; CDR3 length: 19; V gene: TRDV1; J gene: TRDJ4; CDR3 DNA: TGTGCTCTTGGGCTAGGGTACGGCTACGGGGGATACGTGACCAGACCCCTGATCTTT; CDR3 protein: CALGLGYGYGGYVTRPLIF
clone size: .; D gene: TRDD3; CDR3 length: 22; V gene: TRDV1; J gene: TRDJ1; CDR3 DNA: TGTGCTCTTGGGGAACTCGACTGGGGGATACGGAAAAAGAGGGCGTACACCGATAAACTCATCTTT; CDR3 protein: CALGELDWGIRKKRAYTDKLIF